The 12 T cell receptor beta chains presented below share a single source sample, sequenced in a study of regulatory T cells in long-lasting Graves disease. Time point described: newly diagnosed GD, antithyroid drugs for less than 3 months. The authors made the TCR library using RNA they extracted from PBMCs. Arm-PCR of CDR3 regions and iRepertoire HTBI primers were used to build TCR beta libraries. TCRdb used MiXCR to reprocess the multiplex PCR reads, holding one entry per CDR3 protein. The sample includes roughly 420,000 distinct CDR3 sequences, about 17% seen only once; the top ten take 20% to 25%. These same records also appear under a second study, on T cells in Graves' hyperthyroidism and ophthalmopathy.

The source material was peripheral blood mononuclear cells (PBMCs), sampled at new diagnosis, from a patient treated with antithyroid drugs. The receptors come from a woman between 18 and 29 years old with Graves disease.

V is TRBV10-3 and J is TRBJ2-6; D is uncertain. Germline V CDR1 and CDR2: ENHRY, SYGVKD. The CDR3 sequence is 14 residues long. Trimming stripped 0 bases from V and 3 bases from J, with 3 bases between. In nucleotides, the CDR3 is TGTGCCATCAGTGAGTCGGGTGGGGCCAACGTCCTGACTTTC. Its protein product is CAISESGGANVLTF.

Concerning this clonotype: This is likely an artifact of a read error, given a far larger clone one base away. The CDR3 reads CASRPKGHDEQYF. DNA for the CDR3: TGTGCCAGCAGACCGAAGGGACACGATGAGCAGTACTTC. The chain combines TRBV28 with TRBJ2-7; possible D gene TRBD1, 6 bases. Germline V gene sequence: CDR1 MDHEN, CDR2 SYDVKM. Trimming removed 6 bases at V and 7 bases at J, with 16 bases between. The CDR3 loop spans 13 amino acids.

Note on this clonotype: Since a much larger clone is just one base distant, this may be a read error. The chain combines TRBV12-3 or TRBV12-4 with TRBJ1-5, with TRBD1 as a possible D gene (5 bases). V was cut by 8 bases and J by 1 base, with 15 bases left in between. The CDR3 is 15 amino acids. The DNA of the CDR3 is TGTGCCAGCCGGGGCAGGGATCTGAGCAATCAGCCCCAGCATTTT. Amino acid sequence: CASRGRDLSNQPQHF.

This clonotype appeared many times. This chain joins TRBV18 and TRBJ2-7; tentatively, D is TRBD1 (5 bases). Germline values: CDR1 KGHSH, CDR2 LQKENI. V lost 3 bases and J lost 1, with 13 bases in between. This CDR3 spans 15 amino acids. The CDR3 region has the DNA TGTGCCAGCTCACCCCCTGACAGATCGTCCTACGAGCAGTACTTC. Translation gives CASSPPDRSSYEQYF.

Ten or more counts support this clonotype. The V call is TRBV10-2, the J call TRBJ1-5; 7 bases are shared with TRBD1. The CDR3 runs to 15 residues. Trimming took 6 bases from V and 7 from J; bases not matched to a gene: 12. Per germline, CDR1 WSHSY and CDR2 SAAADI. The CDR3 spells CASSQSRTGLQPQHF. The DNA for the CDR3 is TGCGCCAGCAGCCAATCCCGGACAGGCCTCCAGCCCCAGCATTTT.

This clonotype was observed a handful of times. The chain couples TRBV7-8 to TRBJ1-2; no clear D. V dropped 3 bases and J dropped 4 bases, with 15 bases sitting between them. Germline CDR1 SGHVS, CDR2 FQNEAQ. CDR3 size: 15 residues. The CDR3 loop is CASSFTTMDPYGYTF. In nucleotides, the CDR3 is TGTGCCAGCAGCTTCACTACTATGGACCCCTATGGCTACACCTTC.

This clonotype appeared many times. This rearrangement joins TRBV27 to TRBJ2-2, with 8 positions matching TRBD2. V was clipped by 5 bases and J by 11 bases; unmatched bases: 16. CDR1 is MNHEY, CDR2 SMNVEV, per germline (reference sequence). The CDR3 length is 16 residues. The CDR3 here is CASSPYSGLAAVELFF. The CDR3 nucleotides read TGTGCCAGCAGTCCCTACTCTGGACTAGCAGCGGTTGAGCTGTTTTTT.

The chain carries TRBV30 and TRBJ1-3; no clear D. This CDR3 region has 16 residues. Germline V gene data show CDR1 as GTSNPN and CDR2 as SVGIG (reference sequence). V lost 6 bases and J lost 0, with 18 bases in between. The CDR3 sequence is CACTQPGRISGNTIYF. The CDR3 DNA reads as TGTGCCTGCACCCAACCGGGCCGCATCTCTGGAAACACCATATATTTT.

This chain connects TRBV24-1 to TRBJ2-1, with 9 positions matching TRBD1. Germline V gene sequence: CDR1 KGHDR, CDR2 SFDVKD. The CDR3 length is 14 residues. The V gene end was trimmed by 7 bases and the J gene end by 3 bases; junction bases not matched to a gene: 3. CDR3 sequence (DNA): TGTGCCACCAGCCCGGGACAGGGCTACAATGAGCAGTTCTTC. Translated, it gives CATSPGQGYNEQFF.

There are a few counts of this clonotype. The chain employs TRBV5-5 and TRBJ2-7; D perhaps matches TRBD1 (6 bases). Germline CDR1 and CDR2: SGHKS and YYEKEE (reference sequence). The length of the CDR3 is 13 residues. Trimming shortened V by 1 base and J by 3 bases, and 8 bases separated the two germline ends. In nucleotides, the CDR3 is TGTGCCAGCAGCTTGCCAGGGGTCTACGAGCAGTACTTC. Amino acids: CASSLPGVYEQYF.

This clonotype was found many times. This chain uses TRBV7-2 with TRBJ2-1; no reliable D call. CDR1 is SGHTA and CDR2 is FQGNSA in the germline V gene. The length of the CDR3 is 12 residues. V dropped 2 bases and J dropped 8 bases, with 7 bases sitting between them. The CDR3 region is CASSLQFYEQFF. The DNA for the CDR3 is TGTGCCAGCAGCTTACAATTCTATGAGCAGTTCTTC.

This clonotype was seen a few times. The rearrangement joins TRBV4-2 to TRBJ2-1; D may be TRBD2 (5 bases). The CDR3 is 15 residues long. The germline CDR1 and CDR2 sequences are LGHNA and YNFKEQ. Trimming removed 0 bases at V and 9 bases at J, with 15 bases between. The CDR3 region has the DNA TGTGCCAGCAGCCAAGATTGGCGGGTCATGAGTGAGCAGTTCTTC. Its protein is CASSQDWRVMSEQFF.